A selection of T cell receptor beta chains follows, all from one sample in a study of shared T cell receptors in the human thymus. Here immunoSEQ multiplex PCR was the method, and the copy in TCRdb shows in-frame clones only, minus some. The table shows some 660,000 clones, with roughly 86% occurring only once. The same sample was also studied in work on human thymus T cells.

Sample: thymocytes. Source of these receptors: a boy under two years old with a congenital heart defect. Each CDR3 is given with its conserved first and last residue. The D gene is left open where the match is weak. Size is stated for part of the rows, as once, few or many counts, or as a class when the clone is expanded.

D: -
V: TRBV29-1
size: -
J: TRBJ2-3
DNA: TGCAGCGCAAAAGTACAGGGTATTCTTGAAGATACGCAGTATTTT
CDR3: CSAKVQGILEDTQYF

D: -
V: TRBV29-1
size: -
J: TRBJ1-3
DNA: TGCAGCGTTGAAGACACGGGGAGGGACTCTGGAAACACCATATATTTT
CDR3: CSVEDTGRDSGNTIYF

D: TRBD1
V: TRBV11-2
size: -
J: TRBJ1-6
DNA: TGTGCCAGCAGCACCACAGGGGGCCCCTATAATTCACCCCTCCACTTT
CDR3: CASSTTGGPYNSPLHF

D: -
V: TRBV6-1
size: -
J: TRBJ2-7
DNA: TGTGCCAGTGGTCGGCAGGGGAATTACGAGCAGTACTTC
CDR3: CASGRQGNYEQYF

D: TRBD2
V: TRBV5-1
size: -
J: TRBJ2-7
DNA: TGCGCCAGCAGCTTCCCTCCGGGACTAGGCAGCTCCTACGAGCAGTACTTC
CDR3: CASSFPPGLGSSYEQYF

D: TRBD1
V: TRBV4-3
size: -
J: TRBJ1-2
DNA: TGCGCCAGCAGCCAAGGAAGGGGGCCGGAAGGCTACACCTTC
CDR3: CASSQGRGPEGYTF

D: TRBD1
V: TRBV6-5
size: -
J: TRBJ2-5
DNA: TGTGCCAGCAACAACGCCCCGACAGGGTTCGGGACCCAGTACTTC
CDR3: CASNNAPTGFGTQYF

D: TRBD2
V: TRBV15
size: few
J: TRBJ2-5
DNA: TGTGCCACCAGCAGAGAGGGTGAGGGGATAGCGGGAGGAGACCCAGTACACCAGTACTTC
CDR3: CATSREGEGIAGGDPVHQYF

D: -
V: TRBV7-9
size: -
J: TRBJ1-1
DNA: TGTGCCAGCAGCCCGAGAGACAGGAACACTGAAGCTTTCTTT
CDR3: CASSPRDRNTEAFF

D: -
V: TRBV4-1
size: -
J: TRBJ2-7
DNA: TGCGCCAGCAGCCAAGAACCCCTAGCGAACTCCTACGAGCAGTACTTC
CDR3: CASSQEPLANSYEQYF

D: -
V: TRBV28
size: -
J: TRBJ1-3
DNA: TGTGCCAGCATGTTCCAGGGTAAACGGTATGGAAACACCATATATTTT
CDR3: CASMFQGKRYGNTIYF

D: TRBD2
V: TRBV7-2
size: -
J: TRBJ2-1
DNA: TGTGCCAGCAGCCCTATTAGCGGGAGGCACTATGAGCAGTTCTTC
CDR3: CASSPISGRHYEQFF

D: -
V: TRBV4-3
size: -
J: TRBJ2-3
DNA: TGCGCCAGCAGCCAAGACCTAACAGAGAACACAGATACGCAGTATTTT
CDR3: CASSQDLTENTDTQYF

D: TRBD2
V: TRBV12-5
size: -
J: TRBJ2-2
DNA: TGTGCTAGTGGTTTGGAGCGGGATGGCCCCGGGGAGCTGTTTTTT
CDR3: CASGLERDGPGELFF

D: TRBD1
V: TRBV30
size: -
J: TRBJ1-1
DNA: TGTGCCTGGAACGGTACACTTGACAGGGGGTCGTTGGCTGAAGCTTTCTTT
CDR3: CAWNGTLDRGSLAEAFF

D: TRBD2
V: TRBV27
size: once
J: TRBJ2-1
DNA: TGTGCCAGCAGTTTATACCCACCCGGGACTAGCGGGAGACCGTCCTACAATGAGCAGTTCTTC
CDR3: CASSLYPPGTSGRPSYNEQFF

D: -
V: TRBV27
size: -
J: TRBJ1-5
DNA: TGTGCCAGCAGTCCCTTTCCAGGGGTTCATGATCAGCCCCAGCATTTT
CDR3: CASSPFPGVHDQPQHF

D: TRBD1
V: TRBV28
size: few
J: TRBJ1-6
DNA: TGTGCCAGCAGTCCGGGGAAGAGGGGGCCGTTTAAGGATTCACCCCTCCACTTT
CDR3: CASSPGKRGPFKDSPLHF

D: TRBD1
V: TRBV7-3
size: -
J: TRBJ2-2
DNA: TGTGCCAGCAGCCCCACAGGGGCCGGGGAGCTGTTTTTT
CDR3: CASSPTGAGELFF

D: TRBD2
V: TRBV2
size: once
J: TRBJ2-1
DNA: TGTGCCAGCATCCTGCGCGGGAGGTCCTACAATGAGCAGTTCTTC
CDR3: CASILRGRSYNEQFF